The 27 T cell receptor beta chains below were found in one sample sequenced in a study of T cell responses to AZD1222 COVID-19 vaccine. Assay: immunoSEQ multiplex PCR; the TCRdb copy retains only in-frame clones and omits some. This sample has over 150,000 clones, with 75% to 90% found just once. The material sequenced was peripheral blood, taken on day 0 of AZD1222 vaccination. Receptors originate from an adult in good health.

CDR3 protein: CASSQRDRRSSYNEQFF. As DNA, the CDR3 is TGTGCCAGCAGCCAAAGGGACAGACGGAGCTCCTACAATGAGCAGTTCTTC. The genes are TRBV7-9 and TRBJ2-1; 7 nucleotides match TRBD1. Trimming took 5 bases from V and 0 from J; bases not matched to a gene: 10. In germline, CDR1 is SEHNR, CDR2 FQNEAQ (reference sequence). The CDR3 sequence is 17 residues long.

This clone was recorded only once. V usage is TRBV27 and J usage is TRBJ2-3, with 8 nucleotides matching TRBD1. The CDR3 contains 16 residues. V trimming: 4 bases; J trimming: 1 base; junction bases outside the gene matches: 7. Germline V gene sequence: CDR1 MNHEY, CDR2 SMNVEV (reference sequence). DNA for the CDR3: TGTGCCAGCAGTTCCCAGTCGACAGGGGGCACAGATACGCAGTATTTT. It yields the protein CASSSQSTGGTDTQYF.

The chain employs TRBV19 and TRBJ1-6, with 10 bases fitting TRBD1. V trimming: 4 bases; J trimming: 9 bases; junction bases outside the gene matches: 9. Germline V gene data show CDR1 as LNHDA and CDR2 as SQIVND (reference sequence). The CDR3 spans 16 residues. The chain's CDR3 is CASSTRTGGIRSPLHF. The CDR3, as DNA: TGTGCCAGTAGTACGCGGACAGGGGGAATTCGTTCACCCCTCCACTTT.

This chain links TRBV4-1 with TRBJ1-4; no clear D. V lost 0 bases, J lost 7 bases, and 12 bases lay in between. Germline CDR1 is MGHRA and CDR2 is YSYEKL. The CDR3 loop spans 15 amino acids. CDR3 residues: CASSQESGSGEKLFF. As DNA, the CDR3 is TGCGCCAGCAGCCAAGAATCGGGGTCGGGTGAAAAACTGTTTTTT.

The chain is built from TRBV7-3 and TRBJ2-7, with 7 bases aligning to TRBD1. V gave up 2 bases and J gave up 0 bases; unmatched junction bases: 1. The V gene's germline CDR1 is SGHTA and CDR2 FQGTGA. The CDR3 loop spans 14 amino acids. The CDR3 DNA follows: TGTGCCAGCAGCTTAGACAGGGACTCCTACGAGCAGTACTTC. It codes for CASSLDRDSYEQYF.

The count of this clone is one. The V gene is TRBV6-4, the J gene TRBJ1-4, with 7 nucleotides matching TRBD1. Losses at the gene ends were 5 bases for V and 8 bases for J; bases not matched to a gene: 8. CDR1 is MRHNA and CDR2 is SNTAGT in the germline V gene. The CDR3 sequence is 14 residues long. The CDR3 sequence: CASSNDREDEKLFF. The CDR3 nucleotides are TGTGCCAGCAGTAACGACAGGGAGGACGAAAAACTGTTTTTT.

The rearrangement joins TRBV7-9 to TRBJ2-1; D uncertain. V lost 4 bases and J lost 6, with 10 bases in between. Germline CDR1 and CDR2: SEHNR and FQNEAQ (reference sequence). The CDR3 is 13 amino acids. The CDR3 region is CASSYPPSNEQFF. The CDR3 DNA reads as TGTGCCAGCAGCTACCCCCCTAGCAATGAGCAGTTCTTC.

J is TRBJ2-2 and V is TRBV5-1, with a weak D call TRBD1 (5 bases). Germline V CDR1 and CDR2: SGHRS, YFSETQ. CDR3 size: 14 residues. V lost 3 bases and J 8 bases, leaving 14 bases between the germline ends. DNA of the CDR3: TGCGCCAGCAGCTACACAGGTCCCTGGGGGGAGCTGTTTTTT. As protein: CASSYTGPWGELFF.

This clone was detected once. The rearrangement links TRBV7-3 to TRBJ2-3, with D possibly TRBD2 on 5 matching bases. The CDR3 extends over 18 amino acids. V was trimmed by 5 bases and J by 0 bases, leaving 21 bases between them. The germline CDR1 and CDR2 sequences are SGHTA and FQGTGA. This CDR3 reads CASSGEITRRWSTDTQYF. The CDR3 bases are TGTGCCAGCAGCGGAGAGATAACTAGAAGATGGAGCACAGATACGCAGTATTTT. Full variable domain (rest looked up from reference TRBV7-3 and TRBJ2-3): GAGVSQTPSNKVTEKGKYVELRCDPISGHTALYWYRQSLGQGPEFLIYFQGTGAADDSGLPNDRFFAVRPEGSVSTLKIQRTERGDSAVYLCASSGEITRRWSTDTQYFGPGTRLTVL.

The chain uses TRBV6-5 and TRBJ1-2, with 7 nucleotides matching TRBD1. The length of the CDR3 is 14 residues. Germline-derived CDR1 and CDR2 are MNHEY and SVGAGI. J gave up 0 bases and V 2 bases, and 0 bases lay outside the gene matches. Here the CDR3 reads CASSYTGANYGYTF. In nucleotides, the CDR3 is TGTGCCAGCAGTTACACAGGGGCTAACTATGGCTACACCTTC.

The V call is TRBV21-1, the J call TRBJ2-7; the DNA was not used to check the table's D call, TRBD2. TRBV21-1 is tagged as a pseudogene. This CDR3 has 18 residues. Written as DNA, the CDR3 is TGTGCCAGCAGCAAATACGGACTAGCGGGGGAAAGCTCCTACGAGCAGTACGTC. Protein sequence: CASSKYGLAGESSYEQYV.

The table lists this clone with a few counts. Written as DNA, the CDR3 is TGTGCCAGCTCACCCCAACGCCCATATAGCAATCAGCCCCAGCATTTT. Residues: CASSPQRPYSNQPQHF. The chain couples TRBV18 to TRBJ1-5; D gene uncertain. Germline CDR1 and CDR2: KGHSH and LQKENI. The length of the CDR3 is 16 residues. V lost 3 bases and J 0 bases, leaving 12 bases between the germline ends.

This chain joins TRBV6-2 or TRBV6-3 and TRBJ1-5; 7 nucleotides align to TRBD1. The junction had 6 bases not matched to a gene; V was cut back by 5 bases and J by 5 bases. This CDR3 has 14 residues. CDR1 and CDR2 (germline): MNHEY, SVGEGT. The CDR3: CASSAHRGDQPQHF. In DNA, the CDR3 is TGTGCCAGCAGTGCCCACAGGGGTGATCAGCCCCAGCATTTT.

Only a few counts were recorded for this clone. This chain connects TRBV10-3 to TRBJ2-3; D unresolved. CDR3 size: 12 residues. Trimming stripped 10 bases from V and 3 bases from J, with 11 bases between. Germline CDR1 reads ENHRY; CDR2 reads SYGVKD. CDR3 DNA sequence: TGTGCCACCCTGGGTGGAACAGATACGCAGTATTTT. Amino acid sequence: CATLGGTDTQYF.

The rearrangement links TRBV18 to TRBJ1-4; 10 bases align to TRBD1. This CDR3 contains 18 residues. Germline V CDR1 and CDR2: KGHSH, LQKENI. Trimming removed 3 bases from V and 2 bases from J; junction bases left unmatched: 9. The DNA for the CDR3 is TGTGCCAGCTCACCGGGACAGGGGCCTTTTGGTACTAATGAAAAACTGTTTTTT. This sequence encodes CASSPGQGPFGTNEKLFF.

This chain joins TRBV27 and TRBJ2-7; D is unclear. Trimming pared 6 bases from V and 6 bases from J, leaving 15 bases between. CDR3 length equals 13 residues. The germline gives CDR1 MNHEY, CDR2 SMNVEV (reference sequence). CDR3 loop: CASSRYGPGEQYF. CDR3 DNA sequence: TGTGCCAGCAGCAGATATGGTCCCGGCGAGCAGTACTTC.

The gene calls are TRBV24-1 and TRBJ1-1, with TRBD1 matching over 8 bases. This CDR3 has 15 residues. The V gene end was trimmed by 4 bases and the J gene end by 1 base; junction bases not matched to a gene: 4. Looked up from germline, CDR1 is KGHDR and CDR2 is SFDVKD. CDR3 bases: TGTGCCACCAGTGAAACCGGGACAGGGAACACTGAAGCTTTCTTT. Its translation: CATSETGTGNTEAFF.

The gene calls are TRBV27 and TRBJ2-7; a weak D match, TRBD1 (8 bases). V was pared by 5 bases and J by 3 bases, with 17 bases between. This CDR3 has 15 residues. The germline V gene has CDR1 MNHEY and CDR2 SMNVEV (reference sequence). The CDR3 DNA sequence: TGTGCCAGCAGTACGAAACAGGGGGGGAGCTACGAGCAGTACTTC. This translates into CASSTKQGGSYEQYF.

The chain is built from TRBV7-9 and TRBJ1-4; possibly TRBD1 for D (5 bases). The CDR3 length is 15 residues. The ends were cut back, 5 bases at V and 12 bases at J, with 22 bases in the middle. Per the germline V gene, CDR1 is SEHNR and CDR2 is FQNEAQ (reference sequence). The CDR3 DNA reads TGTGCCAGCAGCAATACGGGACTGGGGAGTGTGGAACTGTTTTTT. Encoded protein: CASSNTGLGSVELFF.

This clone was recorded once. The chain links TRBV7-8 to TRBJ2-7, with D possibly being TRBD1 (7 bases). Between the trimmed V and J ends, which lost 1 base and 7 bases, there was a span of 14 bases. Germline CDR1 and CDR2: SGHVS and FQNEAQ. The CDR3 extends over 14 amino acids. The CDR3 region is CASSLGQGGREQYF. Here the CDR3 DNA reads TGTGCCAGCAGCTTAGGACAGGGAGGCCGGGAGCAGTACTTC.

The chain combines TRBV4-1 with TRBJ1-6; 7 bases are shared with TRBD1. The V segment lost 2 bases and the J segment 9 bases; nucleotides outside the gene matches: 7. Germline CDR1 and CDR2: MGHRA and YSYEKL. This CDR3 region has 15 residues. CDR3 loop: CASSQLDRAGSPLHF. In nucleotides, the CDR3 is TGCGCCAGCAGCCAACTCGACAGGGCGGGTTCACCCCTCCACTTT.

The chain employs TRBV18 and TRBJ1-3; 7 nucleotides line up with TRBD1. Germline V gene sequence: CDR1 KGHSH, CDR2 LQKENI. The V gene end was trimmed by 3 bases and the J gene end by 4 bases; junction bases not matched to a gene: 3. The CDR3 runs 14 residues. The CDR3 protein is CASSPTGAGNTIYF. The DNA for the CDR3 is TGTGCCAGCTCACCCACAGGGGCGGGAAACACCATATATTTT. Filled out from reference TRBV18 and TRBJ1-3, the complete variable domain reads NAGVMQNPRHLVRRRGQEARLRCSPMKGHSHVYWYRQLPEEGLKFMVYLQKENIIDESGMPKERFSAEFPKEGPSILRIQQVVRGDSAAYFCASSPTGAGNTIYFGEGSWLTVV.

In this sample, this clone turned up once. The CDR3 spells CASSQESWGPYTGELFF. DNA of the CDR3: TGCGCCAGCAGCCAAGAGAGCTGGGGGCCGTACACCGGGGAGCTGTTTTTT. V usage is TRBV4-1 and J usage is TRBJ2-2; tentative D call: TRBD1 (6 bases). Trimming cost V 0 bases and J 3 bases, with 14 bases left between them. This CDR3 comprises 17 residues. Germline CDR1 and CDR2: MGHRA and YSYEKL.

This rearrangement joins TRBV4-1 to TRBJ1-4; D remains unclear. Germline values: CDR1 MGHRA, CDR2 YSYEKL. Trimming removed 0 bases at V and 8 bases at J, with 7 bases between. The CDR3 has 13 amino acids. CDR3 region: CASSQEVVEKLFF. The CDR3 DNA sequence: TGCGCCAGCAGCCAAGAGGTGGTGGAAAAACTGTTTTTT.

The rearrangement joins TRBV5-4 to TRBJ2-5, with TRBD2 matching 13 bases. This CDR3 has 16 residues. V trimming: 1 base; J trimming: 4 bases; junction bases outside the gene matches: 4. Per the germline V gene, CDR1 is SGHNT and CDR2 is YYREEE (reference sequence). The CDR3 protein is CASSLTSGGAGETQYF. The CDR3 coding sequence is TGTGCCAGCAGCTTGACTAGCGGGGGGGCAGGAGAGACCCAGTACTTC.

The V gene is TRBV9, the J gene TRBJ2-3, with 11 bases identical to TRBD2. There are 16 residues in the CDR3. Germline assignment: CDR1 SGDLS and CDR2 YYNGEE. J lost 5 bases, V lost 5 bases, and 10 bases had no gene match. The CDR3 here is CASSVTGLAVGDTQYF. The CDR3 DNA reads TGTGCCAGCAGTGTAACGGGACTAGCGGTGGGAGATACGCAGTATTTT.

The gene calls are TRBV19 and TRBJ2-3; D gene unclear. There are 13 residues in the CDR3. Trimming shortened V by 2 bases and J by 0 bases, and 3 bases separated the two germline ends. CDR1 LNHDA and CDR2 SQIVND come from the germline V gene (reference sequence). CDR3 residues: CASSIFSTDTQYF. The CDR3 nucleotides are TGTGCCAGTAGTATATTTAGCACAGATACGCAGTATTTT.